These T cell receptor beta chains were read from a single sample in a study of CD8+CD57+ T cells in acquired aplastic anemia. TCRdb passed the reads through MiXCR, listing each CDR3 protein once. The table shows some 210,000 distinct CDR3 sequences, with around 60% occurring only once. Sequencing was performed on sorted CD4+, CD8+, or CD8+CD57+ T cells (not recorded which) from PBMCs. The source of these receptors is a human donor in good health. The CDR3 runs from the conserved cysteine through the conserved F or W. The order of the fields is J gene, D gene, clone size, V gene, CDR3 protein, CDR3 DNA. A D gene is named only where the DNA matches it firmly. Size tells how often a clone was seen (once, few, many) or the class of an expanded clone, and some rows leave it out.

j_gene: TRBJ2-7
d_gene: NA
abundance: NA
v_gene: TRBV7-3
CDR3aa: CARSPMGRAYEQYF
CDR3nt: TGTGCCCGCAGCCCCATGGGCAGGGCCTACGAGCAGTACTTC

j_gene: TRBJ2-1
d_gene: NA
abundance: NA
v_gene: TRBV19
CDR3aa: CASTPTGSYNKQFF
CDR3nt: TGTGCCAGTACCCCAACAGGCTCCTACAATAAACAGTTCTTC

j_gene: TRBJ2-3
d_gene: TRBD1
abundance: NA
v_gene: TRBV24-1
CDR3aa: CATSEGTGLGTDTQYF
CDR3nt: TGTGCCACCAGTGAGGGGACAGGGTTGGGCACAGATACGCAGTATTTT

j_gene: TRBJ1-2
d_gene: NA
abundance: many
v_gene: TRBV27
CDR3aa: CASSPDSNDGYTF
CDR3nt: TGTGCCAGCAGTCCGGACAGCAACGATGGCTACACCTTC

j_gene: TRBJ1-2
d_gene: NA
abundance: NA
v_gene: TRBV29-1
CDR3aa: CSVGQGEGYTF
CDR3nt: TGCAGCGTTGGCCAGGGAGAGGGCTACACCTTC

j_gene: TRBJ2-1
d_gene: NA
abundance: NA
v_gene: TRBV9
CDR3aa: CASSPEVSSYNEQLF
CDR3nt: TGTGCCAGCAGTCCGGAGGTGAGCTCCTACAATGAGCAGCTCTTC

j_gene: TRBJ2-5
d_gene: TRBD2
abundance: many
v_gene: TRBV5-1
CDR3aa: CASSLRTSGGLETQYF
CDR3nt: TGCGCCAGCAGCTTAAGGACTAGCGGGGGGTTAGAGACCCAGTACTTC

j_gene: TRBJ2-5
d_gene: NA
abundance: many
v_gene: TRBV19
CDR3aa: CASSIWGVGEAQYF
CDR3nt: TGTGCCAGTAGTATATGGGGGGTTGGCGAGGCCCAGTACTTC

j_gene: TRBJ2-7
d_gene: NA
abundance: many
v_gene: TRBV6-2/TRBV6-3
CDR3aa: CASSYRHKPYEQYF
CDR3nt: TGTGCCAGCAGTTACCGGCACAAACCCTACGAGCAGTACTTC

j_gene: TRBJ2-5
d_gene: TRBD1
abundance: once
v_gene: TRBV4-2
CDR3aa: CASSPSGTGRQETQYF
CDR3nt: TGTGCCAGCAGCCCTTCCGGGACAGGGCGGCAAGAGACCCAGTACTTC

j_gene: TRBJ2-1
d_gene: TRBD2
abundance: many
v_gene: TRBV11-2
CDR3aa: CASLTNSGVNEQFF
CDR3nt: TGTGCCAGCCTTACAAATAGCGGGGTCAATGAGCAGTTCTTC

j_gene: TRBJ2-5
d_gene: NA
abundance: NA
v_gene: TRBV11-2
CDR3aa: CASSLWKGPDGETQYF
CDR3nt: TGTGCCAGCAGCTTATGGAAGGGGCCGGACGGCGAGACCCAGTACTTC

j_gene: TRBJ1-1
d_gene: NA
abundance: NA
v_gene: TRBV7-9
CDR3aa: CASSLVIRSAEAFF
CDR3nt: TGTGCCAGCAGCTTAGTTATCCGGAGCGCTGAAGCTTTCTTT

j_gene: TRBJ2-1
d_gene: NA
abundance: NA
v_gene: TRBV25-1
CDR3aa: CASSEWERDEQFF
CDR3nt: TGTGCCAGCAGTGAGTGGGAGCGGGATGAGCAGTTCTTC

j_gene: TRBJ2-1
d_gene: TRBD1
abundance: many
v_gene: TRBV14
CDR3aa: CASSQVGRQGADEQFF
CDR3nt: TGTGCCAGCAGCCAAGTTGGTCGACAGGGGGCCGATGAGCAGTTCTTC

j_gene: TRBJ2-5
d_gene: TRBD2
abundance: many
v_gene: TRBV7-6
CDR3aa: CASSHQTSGVEETQYF
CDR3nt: TGTGCCAGCAGCCACCAGACTAGCGGGGTGGAAGAGACCCAGTACTTC

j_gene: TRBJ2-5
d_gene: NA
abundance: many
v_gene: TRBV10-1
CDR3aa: CASSDTTEQETQYF
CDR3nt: TGCGCCAGCAGTGACACGACCGAACAAGAGACCCAGTACTTC

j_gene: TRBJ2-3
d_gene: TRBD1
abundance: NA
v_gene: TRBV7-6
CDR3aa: CASSLTGGVEDTQYF
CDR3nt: TGTGCCAGCAGCTTGACAGGGGGCGTCGAAGATACGCAGTATTTT

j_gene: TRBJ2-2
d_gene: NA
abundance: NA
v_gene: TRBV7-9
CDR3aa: CASLQVNTGELFF
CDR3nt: TGTGCCAGCTTACAGGTGAACACCGGGGAGCTGTTTTTT

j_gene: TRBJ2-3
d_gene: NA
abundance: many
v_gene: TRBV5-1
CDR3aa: CASSLVDRGTDTQYF
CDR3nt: TGCGCCAGCAGCTTGGTTGACCGGGGGACAGATACGCAGTATTTT

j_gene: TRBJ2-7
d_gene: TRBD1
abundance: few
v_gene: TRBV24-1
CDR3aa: CATSDRSTYEQYF
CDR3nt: TGTGCCACCTCGGACAGGTCCACCTACGAGCAGTACTTC

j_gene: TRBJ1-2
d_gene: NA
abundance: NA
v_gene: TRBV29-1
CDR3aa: CSVEEGGYGCTF
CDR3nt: TGCAGCGTTGAAGAGGGCGGTTATGGCTGCACCTTC

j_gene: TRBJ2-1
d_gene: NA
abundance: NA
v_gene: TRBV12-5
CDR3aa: CASGRRADNEQFF
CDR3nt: TGTGCTAGTGGTCGGAGGGCCGACAATGAGCAGTTCTTC

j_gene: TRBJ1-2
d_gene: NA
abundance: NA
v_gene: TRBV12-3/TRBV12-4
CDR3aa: CASSLWGRLNDYGYTF
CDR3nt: TGTGCCAGCAGTTTATGGGGCAGGCTTAACGACTATGGCTACACCTTC

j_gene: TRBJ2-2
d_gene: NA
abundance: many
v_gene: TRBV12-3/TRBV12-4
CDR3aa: CASSLVPGENANTGELFF
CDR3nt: TGTGCCAGCAGTTTAGTTCCAGGAGAGAACGCGAACACCGGGGAGCTGTTTTTT

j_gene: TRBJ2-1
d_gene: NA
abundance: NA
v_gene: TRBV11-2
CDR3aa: CASSLGPSNNEQFF
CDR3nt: TGTGCCAGCAGCTTAGGTCCCTCTAACAATGAGCAGTTCTTC

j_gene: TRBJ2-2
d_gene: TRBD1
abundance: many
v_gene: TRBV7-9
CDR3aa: CASSPRQGAPGELFF
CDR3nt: TGTGCCAGCAGCCCAAGACAGGGGGCGCCCGGGGAGCTGTTTTTT

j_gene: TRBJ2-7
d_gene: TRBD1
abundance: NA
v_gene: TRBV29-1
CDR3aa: CSVETTGTYEQYF
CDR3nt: TGCAGCGTTGAAACGACAGGGACCTACGAGCAGTACTTC

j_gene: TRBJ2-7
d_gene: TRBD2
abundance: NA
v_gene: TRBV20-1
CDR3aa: CSARDRTSGYYEQYF
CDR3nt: TGCAGTGCTAGAGATCGGACTAGCGGGTATTACGAGCAGTACTTC

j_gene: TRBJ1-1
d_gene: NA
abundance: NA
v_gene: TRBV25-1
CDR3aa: CASSEWEGTYSEAFF
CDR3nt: TGTGCCAGCAGTGAATGGGAGGGGACCTATTCTGAAGCTTTCTTT

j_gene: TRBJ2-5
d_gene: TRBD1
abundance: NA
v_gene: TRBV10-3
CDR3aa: CAISETRQGANQETQYF
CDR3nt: TGTGCCATCAGTGAGACCCGACAGGGGGCCAACCAAGAGACCCAGTACTTC

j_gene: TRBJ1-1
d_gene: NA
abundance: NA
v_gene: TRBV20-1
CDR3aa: CSASIGMNTEAFF
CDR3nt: TGCAGTGCTAGTATAGGGATGAACACTGAAGCTTTCTTT

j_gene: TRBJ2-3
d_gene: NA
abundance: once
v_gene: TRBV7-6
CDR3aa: CASSSKGFGDTQYF
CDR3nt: TGTGCCAGCAGCTCCAAGGGATTCGGAGATACGCAGTATTTT

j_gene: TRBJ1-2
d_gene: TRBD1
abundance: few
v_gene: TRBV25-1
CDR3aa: CASSDMTGADYGYTF
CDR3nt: TGTGCCAGCAGTGATATGACAGGGGCTGACTATGGCTACACCTTC

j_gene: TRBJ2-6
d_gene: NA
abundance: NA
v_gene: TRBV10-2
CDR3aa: CASMTALGSSGANVLTF
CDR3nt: TGCGCCAGCATGACCGCTCTTGGCAGCTCTGGGGCCAACGTCCTGACTTTC

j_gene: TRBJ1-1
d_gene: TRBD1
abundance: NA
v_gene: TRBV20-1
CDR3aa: CSARKGAPGGTEAFF
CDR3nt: TGCAGTGCTAGAAAGGGGGCGCCCGGGGGCACTGAAGCTTTCTTT

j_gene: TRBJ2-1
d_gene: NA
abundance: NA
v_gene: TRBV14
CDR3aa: CDSSQGRQSFTCNEQFF
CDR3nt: TGTGACAGCAGCCAAGGAAGACAGTCCTTCACCTGCAATGAGCAGTTCTTC

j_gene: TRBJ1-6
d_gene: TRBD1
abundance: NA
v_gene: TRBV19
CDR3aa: CASTTDRAVSSPLHF
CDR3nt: TGTGCCAGTACTACGGACAGGGCAGTATCTTCACCCCTCCACTTT

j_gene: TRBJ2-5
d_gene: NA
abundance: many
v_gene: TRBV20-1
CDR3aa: CSASRQETQYF
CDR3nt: TGCAGTGCTAGTAGACAAGAGACCCAGTACTTC

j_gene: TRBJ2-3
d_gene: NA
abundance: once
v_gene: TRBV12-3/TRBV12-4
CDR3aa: CASRATDTQYF
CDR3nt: TGTGCCAGCAGGGCCACAGATACGCAGTATTTT

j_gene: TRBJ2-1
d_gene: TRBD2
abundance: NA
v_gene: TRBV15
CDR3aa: CATSGPSGGYNEQLF
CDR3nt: TGTGCCACCAGCGGTCCATCGGGAGGGTACAATGAGCAGCTCTTC

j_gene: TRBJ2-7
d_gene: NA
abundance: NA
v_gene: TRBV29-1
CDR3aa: CSLGLYTYEQYF
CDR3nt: TGCAGCTTAGGTCTGTATACCTACGAGCAGTACTTC

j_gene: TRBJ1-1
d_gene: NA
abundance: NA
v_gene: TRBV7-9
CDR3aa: CASSHPVGGGDTEAFF
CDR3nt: TGTGCCAGCAGCCACCCGGTAGGGGGAGGGGACACTGAAGCTTTCTTT

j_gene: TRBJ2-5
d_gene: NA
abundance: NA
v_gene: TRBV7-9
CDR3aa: CASSLPGTETQYF
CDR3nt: TGTGCCAGCAGCTTACCAGGAACGGAGACCCAGTACTTC

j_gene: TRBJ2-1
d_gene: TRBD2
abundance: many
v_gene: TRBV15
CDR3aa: CATPGLAGVSSYNEQFF
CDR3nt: TGTGCCACCCCCGGACTAGCGGGGGTGAGCTCCTACAATGAGCAGTTCTTC

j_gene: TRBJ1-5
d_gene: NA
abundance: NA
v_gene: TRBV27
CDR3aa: CASSLSWANSHEHF
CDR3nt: TGTGCCAGCAGTTTATCGTGGGCTAATTCCCATGAGCATTTT

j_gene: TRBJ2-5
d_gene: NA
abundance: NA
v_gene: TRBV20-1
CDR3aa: CSSMSGLETQYF
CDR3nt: TGCAGTTCCATGAGCGGTCTAGAGACCCAGTACTTC

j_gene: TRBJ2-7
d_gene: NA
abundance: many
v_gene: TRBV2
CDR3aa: CASRLRVLSYEQYF
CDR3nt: TGTGCCAGCAGGCTCCGGGTTCTCTCCTACGAGCAGTACTTC

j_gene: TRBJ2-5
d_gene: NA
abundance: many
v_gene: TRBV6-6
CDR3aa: CASSWDWQETQYF
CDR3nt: TGTGCCAGCAGCTGGGACTGGCAAGAGACCCAGTACTTC

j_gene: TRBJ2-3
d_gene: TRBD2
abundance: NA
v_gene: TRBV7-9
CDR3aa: CASSLTSGSLTEADTQYF
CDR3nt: TGTGCCAGCAGCTTGACTAGCGGGAGCCTAACTGAGGCAGATACGCAGTATTTT

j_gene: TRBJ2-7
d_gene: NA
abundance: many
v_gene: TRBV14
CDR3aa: CASSQDVGPQTYEQYF
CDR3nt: TGTGCCAGCAGCCAAGATGTGGGTCCCCAAACCTACGAGCAGTACTTC

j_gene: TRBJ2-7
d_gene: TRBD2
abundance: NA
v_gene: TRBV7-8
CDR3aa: CASSPKLAGGPEQYF
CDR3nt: TGTGCCAGCAGCCCAAAACTAGCGGGGGGCCCGGAACAGTACTTC

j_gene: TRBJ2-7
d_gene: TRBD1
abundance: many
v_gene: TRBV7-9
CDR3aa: CASSAPPGQSSYEQYF
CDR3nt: TGTGCCAGCAGCGCGCCGCCGGGACAGAGCTCCTACGAGCAGTACTTC

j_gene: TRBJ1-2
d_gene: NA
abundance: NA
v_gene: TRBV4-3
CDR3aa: CASSQVEANYGYTF
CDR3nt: TGCGCCAGCAGCCAAGTGGAGGCTAACTATGGCTACACCTTC